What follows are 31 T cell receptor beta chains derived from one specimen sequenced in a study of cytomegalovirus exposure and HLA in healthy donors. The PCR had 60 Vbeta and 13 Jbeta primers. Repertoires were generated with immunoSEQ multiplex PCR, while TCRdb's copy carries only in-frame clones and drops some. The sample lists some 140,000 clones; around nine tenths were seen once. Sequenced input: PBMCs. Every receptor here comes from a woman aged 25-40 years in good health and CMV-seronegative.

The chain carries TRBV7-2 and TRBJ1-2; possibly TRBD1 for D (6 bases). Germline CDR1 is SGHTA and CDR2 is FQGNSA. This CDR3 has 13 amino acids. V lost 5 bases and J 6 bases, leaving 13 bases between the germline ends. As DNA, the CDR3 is TGTGCCAGCAGCCGGGTACCAGGGGATGGCTACACCTTC. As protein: CASSRVPGDGYTF. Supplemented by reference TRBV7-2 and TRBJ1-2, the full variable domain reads GAGVSQSPSNKVTEKGKDVELRCDPISGHTALYWYRQSLGQGLEFLIYFQGNSAPDKSGLPSDRFSAERTGGSVSTLTIQRTQQEDSAVYLCASSRVPGDGYTFGSGTRLTVV.

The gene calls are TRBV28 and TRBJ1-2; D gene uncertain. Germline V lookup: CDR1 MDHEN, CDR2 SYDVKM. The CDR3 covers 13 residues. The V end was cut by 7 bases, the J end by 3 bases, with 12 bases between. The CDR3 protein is CASTSYLDYGYTF. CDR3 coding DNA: TGTGCCAGCACCTCCTATTTGGACTATGGCTACACCTTC.

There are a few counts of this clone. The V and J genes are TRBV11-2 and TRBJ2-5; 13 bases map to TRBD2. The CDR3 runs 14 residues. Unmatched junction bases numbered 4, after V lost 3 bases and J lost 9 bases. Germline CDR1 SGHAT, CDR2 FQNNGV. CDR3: CASSFGLAGDAQYF. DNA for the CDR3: TGTGCCAGCAGCTTCGGACTAGCGGGGGATGCCCAGTACTTC.

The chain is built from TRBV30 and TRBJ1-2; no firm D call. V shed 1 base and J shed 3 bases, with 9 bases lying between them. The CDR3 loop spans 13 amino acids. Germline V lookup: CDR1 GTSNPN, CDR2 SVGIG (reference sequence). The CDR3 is CAWSERLDYGYTF. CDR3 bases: TGTGCCTGGAGTGAGAGACTCGACTATGGCTACACCTTC. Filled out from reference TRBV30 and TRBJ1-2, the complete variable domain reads SQTIHQWPATLVQPVGSPLSLECTVEGTSNPNLYWYRQAAGRGLQLLFYSVGIGQISSEVPQNLSASRPQDRQFILSSKKLLLSDSGFYLCAWSERLDYGYTFGSGTRLTVV.

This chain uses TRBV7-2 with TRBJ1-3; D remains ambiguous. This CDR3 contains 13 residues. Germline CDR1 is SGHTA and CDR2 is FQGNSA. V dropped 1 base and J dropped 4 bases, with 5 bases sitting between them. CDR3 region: CASSLDSGNTIYF. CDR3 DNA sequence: TGTGCCAGCAGCTTAGATTCAGGAAACACCATATATTTT.

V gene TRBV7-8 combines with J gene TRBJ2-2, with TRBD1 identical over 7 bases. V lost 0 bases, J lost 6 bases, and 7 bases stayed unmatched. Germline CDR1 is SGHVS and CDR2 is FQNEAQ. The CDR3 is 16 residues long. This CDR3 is CASSLAPDRLAGELFF. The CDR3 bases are TGTGCCAGCAGCTTAGCGCCGGACAGGTTAGCCGGGGAGCTGTTTTTT.

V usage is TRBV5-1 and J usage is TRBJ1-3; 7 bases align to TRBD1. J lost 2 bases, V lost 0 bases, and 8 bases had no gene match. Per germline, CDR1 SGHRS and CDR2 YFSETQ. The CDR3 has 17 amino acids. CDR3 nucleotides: TGCGCCAGCAGCTTGGAGGTCCTTACAGGGGCTGGAAACACCATATATTTT. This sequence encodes CASSLEVLTGAGNTIYF.

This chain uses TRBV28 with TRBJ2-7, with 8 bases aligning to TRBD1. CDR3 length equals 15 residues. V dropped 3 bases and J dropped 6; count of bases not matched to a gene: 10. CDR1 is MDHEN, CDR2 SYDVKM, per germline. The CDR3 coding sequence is TGTGCCAGCAGTTTGCAGACAGGGGCGGAATCCGAGCAGTACTTC. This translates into CASSLQTGAESEQYF. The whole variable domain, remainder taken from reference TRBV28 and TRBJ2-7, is DVKVTQSSRYLVKRTGEKVFLECVQDMDHENMFWYRQDPGLGLRLIYFSYDVKMKEKGDIPEGYSVSREKKERFSLILESASTNQTSMYLCASSLQTGAESEQYFGPGTRLTVT.

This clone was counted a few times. The DNA for the CDR3 is TGTGCCAGCAGCCGGGCCGGGACAGGGGTCGGCTACACCTTC. Its translation is CASSRAGTGVGYTF. The chain links TRBV5-4 to TRBJ1-2; 10 nucleotides match TRBD1. The CDR3 covers 14 residues. V was clipped by 4 bases and J by 8 bases; unmatched bases: 8. CDR1 and CDR2 from the germline V gene are SGHNT and YYREEE (reference sequence).

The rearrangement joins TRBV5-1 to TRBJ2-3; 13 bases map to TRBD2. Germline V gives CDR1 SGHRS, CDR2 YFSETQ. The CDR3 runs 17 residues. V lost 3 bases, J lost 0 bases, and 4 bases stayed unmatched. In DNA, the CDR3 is TGCGCCAGCAGCTCGGGACTAGCGGGACAGAGCACAGATACGCAGTATTTT. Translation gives CASSSGLAGQSTDTQYF.

The CDR3 DNA follows: TGTGCCAGCAGCTTGGTTCTGGGGCGAGTTGAAGCTTTCTTT. The encoded protein is CASSLVLGRVEAFF. The chain has TRBV5-8 and TRBJ1-1, with a weak D call TRBD1 (5 bases). The CDR3 loop spans 14 amino acids. V was pared by 0 bases and J by 7 bases, with 13 bases between. Germline V gene sequence: CDR1 SGHTS, CDR2 YDEGEE.

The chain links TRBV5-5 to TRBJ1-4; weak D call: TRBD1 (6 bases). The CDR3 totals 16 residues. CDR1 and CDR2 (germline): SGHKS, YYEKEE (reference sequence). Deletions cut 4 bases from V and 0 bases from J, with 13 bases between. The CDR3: CASSRRGSATNEKLFF. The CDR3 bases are TGTGCCAGCAGCCGCAGGGGTTCTGCAACTAATGAAAAACTGTTTTTT. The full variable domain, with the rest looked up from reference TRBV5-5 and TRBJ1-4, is DAGVTQSPTHLIKTRGQQVTLRCSPISGHKSVSWYQQVLGQGPQFIFQYYEKEERGRGNFPDRFSARQFPNYSSELNVNALLLGDSALYLCASSRRGSATNEKLFFGSGTQLSVL.

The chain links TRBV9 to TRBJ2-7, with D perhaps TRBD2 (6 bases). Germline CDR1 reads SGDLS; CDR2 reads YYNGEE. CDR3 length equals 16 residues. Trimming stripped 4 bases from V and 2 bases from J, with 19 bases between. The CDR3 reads CASSPEGRDFTYEQYF. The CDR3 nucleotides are TGTGCCAGCAGCCCGGAGGGGCGGGACTTCACCTACGAGCAGTACTTC.

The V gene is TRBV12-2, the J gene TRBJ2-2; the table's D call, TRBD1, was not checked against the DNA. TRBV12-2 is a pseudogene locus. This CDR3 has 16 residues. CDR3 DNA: TGTGCCAGCAGCCGCACGGACAGGGATTACACCGGGGAGCTGTTTTTT. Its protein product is CASSRTDRDYTGELFF.

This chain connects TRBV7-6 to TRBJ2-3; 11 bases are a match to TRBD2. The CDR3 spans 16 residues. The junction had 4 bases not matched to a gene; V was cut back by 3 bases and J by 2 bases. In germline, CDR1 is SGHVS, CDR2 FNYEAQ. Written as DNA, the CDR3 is TGTGCCAGCAGCTTGCTAGCGGGAGGTTCCACAGATACGCAGTATTTT. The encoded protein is CASSLLAGGSTDTQYF. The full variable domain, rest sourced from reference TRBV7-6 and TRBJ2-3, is GAGVSQSPRYKVTKRGQDVALRCDPISGHVSLYWYRQALGQGPEFLTYFNYEAQQDKSGLPNDRFSAERPEGSISTLTIQRTEQRDSAMYRCASSLLAGGSTDTQYFGPGTRLTVL.

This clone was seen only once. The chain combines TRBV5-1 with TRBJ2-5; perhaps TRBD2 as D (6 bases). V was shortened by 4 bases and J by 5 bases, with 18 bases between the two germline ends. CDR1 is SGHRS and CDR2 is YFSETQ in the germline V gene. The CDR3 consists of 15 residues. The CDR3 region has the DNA TGCGCCAGCAGCCCTGGGACTTTCTTGATGGAGACCCAGTACTTC. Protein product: CASSPGTFLMETQYF.

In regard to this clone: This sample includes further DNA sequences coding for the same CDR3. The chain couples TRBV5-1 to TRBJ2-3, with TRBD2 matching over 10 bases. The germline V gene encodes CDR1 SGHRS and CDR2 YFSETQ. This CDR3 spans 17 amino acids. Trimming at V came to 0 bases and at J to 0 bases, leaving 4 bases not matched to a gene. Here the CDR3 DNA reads TGCGCCAGCAGCTTGGCCGGTAGCGGGGGGAGCACAGATACGCAGTATTTT. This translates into CASSLAGSGGSTDTQYF.

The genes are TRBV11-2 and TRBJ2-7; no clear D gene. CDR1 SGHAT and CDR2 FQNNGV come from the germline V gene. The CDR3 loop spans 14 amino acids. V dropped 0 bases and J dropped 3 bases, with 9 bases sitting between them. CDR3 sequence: CASSLEGRHYEQYF. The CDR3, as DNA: TGTGCCAGCAGCTTAGAGGGCAGGCACTACGAGCAGTACTTC.

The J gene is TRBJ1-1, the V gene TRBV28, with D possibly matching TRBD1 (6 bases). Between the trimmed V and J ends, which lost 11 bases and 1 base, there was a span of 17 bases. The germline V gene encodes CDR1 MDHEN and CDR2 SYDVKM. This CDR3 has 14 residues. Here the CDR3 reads CAGRVGQSNTEAFF. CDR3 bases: TGTGCCGGAAGAGTAGGACAGTCGAACACTGAAGCTTTCTTT.

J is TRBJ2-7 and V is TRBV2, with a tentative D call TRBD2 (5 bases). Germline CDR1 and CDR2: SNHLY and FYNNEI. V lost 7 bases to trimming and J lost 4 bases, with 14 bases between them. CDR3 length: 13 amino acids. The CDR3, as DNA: TGTGCCAGCATGCGGGCGGTTTTGTACGAGCAGTACTTC. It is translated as CASMRAVLYEQYF.

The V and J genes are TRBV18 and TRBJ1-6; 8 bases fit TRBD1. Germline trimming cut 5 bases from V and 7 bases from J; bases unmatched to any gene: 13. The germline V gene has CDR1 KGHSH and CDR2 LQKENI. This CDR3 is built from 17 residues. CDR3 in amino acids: CASSEGQGLLRNSPLHF. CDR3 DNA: TGTGCCAGCTCAGAAGGACAGGGCCTCTTGAGGAATTCACCCCTCCACTTT. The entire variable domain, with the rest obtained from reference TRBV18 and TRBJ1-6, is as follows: NAGVMQNPRHLVRRRGQEARLRCSPMKGHSHVYWYRQLPEEGLKFMVYLQKENIIDESGMPKERFSAEFPKEGPSILRIQQVVRGDSAAYFCASSEGQGLLRNSPLHFGNGTRLTVT.

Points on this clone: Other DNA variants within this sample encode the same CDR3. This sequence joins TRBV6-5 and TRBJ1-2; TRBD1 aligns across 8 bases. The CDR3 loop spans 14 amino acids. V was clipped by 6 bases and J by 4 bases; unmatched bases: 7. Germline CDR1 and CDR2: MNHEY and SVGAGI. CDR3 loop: CASRKTGDSYGYTF. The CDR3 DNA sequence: TGTGCCAGCAGAAAGACAGGGGATAGCTATGGCTACACCTTC.

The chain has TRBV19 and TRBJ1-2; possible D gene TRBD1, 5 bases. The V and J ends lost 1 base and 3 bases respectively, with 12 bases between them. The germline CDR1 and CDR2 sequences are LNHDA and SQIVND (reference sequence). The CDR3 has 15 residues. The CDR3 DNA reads TGTGCCAGTAGTATAGCTTGGGGCGCGGACTATGGCTACACCTTC. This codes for CASSIAWGADYGYTF.

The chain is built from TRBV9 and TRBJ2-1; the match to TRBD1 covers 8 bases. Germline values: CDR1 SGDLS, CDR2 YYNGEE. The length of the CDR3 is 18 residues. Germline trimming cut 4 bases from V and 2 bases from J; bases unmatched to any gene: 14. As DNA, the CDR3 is TGTGCCAGCAGCTCAGCTGGACAGGGAGGTCGTGCCTACAATGAGCAGTTCTTC. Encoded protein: CASSSAGQGGRAYNEQFF. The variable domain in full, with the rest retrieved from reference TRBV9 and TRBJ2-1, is DSGVTQTPKHLITATGQRVTLRCSPRSGDLSVYWYQQSLDQGLQFLIQYYNGEERAKGNILERFSAQQFPDLHSELNLSSLELGDSALYFCASSSAGQGGRAYNEQFFGPGTRLTVL.

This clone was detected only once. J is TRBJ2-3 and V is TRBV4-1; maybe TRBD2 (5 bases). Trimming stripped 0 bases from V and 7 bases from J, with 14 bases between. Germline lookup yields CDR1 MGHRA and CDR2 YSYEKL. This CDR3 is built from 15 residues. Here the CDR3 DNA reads TGCGCCAGCAGCCAAGACCAAGAGGGAACCTATACGCAGTATTTT. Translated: CASSQDQEGTYTQYF.

CDR3 amino acids: CASSAGASGRDEQFF. The CDR3, as DNA: TGTGCCAGCTCCGCTGGGGCTAGCGGGAGAGATGAGCAGTTCTTC. The J gene is TRBJ2-1, the V gene TRBV18; 10 nucleotides align to TRBD2. Germline-derived CDR1 and CDR2 are KGHSH and LQKENI. The CDR3 is made up of 15 amino acids. V gave up 6 bases and J gave up 8 bases; unmatched junction bases: 10.

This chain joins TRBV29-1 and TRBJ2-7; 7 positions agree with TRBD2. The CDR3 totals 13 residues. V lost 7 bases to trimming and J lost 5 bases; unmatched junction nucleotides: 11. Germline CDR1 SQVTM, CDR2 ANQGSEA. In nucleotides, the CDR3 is TGCAGCGCCCGTGCGGGGGACTTCGACGAGCAGTACTTC. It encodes CSARAGDFDEQYF.

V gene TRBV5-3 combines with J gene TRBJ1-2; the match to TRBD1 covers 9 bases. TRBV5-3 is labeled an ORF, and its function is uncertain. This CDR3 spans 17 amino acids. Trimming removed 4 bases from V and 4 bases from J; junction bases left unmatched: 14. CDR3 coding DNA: TGTGCCAGAAGCCAAACGCCAAGGACAGGGGAAGGCTATGGCTACACCTTC. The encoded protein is CARSQTPRTGEGYGYTF.

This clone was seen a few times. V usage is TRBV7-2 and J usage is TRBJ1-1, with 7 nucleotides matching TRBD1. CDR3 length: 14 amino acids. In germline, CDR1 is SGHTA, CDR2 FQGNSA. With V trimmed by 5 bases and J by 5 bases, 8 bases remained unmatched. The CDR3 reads CASSPRQGRTEAFF. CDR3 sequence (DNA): TGTGCCAGCAGCCCCCGACAGGGAAGGACTGAAGCTTTCTTT. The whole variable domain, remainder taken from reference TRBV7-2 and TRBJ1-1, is GAGVSQSPSNKVTEKGKDVELRCDPISGHTALYWYRQSLGQGLEFLIYFQGNSAPDKSGLPSDRFSAERTGGSVSTLTIQRTQQEDSAVYLCASSPRQGRTEAFFGQGTRLTVV.

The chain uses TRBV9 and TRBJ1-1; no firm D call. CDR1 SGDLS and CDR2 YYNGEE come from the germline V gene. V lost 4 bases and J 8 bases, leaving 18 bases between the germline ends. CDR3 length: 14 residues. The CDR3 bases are TGTGCCAGCAGCCCGGAGGTGGCCGGTTGGGAAGCTTTCTTT. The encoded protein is CASSPEVAGWEAFF.

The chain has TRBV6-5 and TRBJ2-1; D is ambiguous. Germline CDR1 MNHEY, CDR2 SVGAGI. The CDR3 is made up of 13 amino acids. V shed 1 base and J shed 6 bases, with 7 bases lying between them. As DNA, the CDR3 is TGTGCCAGCAGTTACTTATTGTCCAATGAGCAGTTCTTC. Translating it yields CASSYLLSNEQFF.